The rows below give T cell receptor beta chains drawn from one sample of a study of T cell responses to AZD1222 COVID-19 vaccine. Generated by immunoSEQ multiplex PCR, the TCRdb table keeps only in-frame clones and is missing some. There are more than 110,000 clones in the sample; nearly 95% occur only once, and 3% to 4% lies in the top ten. This specimen was peripheral blood, taken 28 days after the second AZD1222 dose. Source of these receptors: an adult who received the AZD1222 COVID-19 vaccine. Each CDR3 is given with its conserved first and last residue. The D gene is left open where the match is weak. Expanded clones get a size class; other rows say once, few or many, or leave the size out.

J gene: TRBJ2-7; clone size: NA; CDR3 length: 15; D gene: TRBD1; V gene: TRBV6-5; CDR3 DNA: TGTGCCAGCTCCACCAGGGACAGGGGGGTCTACGAGCAGTACTTC; CDR3 protein: CASSTRDRGVYEQYF
J gene: TRBJ1-2; clone size: NA; CDR3 length: 13; D gene: NA; V gene: TRBV3-1/TRBV3-2; CDR3 DNA: TGTGCCAGCAGCCAAGTTGCCGACTATGGCTACACCTTC; CDR3 protein: CASSQVADYGYTF
J gene: TRBJ1-1; clone size: NA; CDR3 length: 13; D gene: TRBD1; V gene: TRBV19; CDR3 DNA: TGTGCCAGTAGTATAGTCTTGGGACAGGGAGCTTTCTTT; CDR3 protein: CASSIVLGQGAFF
J gene: TRBJ2-7; clone size: few; CDR3 length: 16; D gene: TRBD1; V gene: TRBV28; CDR3 DNA: TGTGCCAGCAGTCCCCCACTGCCCATGCAGGGGGACGAGCAGTACTTC; CDR3 protein: CASSPPLPMQGDEQYF
J gene: TRBJ1-3; clone size: NA; CDR3 length: 16; D gene: NA; V gene: TRBV7-6; CDR3 DNA: TGTGCCAGCAGCCCGGAACTACTGAGCTCTGGAAACACCATATATTTT; CDR3 protein: CASSPELLSSGNTIYF
J gene: TRBJ2-2; clone size: once; CDR3 length: 16; D gene: NA; V gene: TRBV5-6; CDR3 DNA: TGTGCCAGCAGCAGGGGATGGGGGAGTTCGCCCGGGGAGCTGTTTTTT; CDR3 protein: CASSRGWGSSPGELFF
J gene: TRBJ2-2; clone size: NA; CDR3 length: 14; D gene: NA; V gene: TRBV29-1; CDR3 DNA: TGCAGCGTTGTCCAACAGAAACACACCGGGGAGCTGTTTTTT; CDR3 protein: CSVVQQKHTGELFF
J gene: TRBJ1-2; clone size: once; CDR3 length: 14; D gene: TRBD1; V gene: TRBV27; CDR3 DNA: TGTGCCAGCAGTCGAGGTGGGGGACAGAGGGGCTACACCTTC; CDR3 protein: CASSRGGGQRGYTF
J gene: TRBJ2-2; clone size: NA; CDR3 length: 15; D gene: NA; V gene: TRBV19; CDR3 DNA: TGTGCCAGTAGTATCTTGGGTCGGGGCACCGGGGAGCTGTTTTTT; CDR3 protein: CASSILGRGTGELFF
J gene: TRBJ1-2; clone size: NA; CDR3 length: 19; D gene: TRBD1; V gene: TRBV5-5; CDR3 DNA: TGTGCCAGCAGCAGATCCAGCCGGGACAGAGTCAATTCTAACTATGGCTACACCTTC; CDR3 protein: CASSRSSRDRVNSNYGYTF
J gene: TRBJ2-7; clone size: NA; CDR3 length: 13; D gene: NA; V gene: TRBV7-9; CDR3 DNA: TGTGCCAGCAGCTTAGTCTCCAGCTACGAGCAGTACTTC; CDR3 protein: CASSLVSSYEQYF
J gene: TRBJ1-6; clone size: NA; CDR3 length: 14; D gene: NA; V gene: TRBV11-2; CDR3 DNA: TGTGCCAGCAGCTTAGAGGCAGGTGAATCACCCCTCCACTTT; CDR3 protein: CASSLEAGESPLHF
J gene: TRBJ2-7; clone size: NA; CDR3 length: 14; D gene: TRBD2; V gene: TRBV27; CDR3 DNA: TGTGCCAGCAGGGGTGCGGGAGGAACCTACGAGCAGTACTTC; CDR3 protein: CASRGAGGTYEQYF
J gene: TRBJ2-7; clone size: NA; CDR3 length: 15; D gene: TRBD1; V gene: TRBV6-5; CDR3 DNA: TGTGCCAGCAGTTCGCTAGGGACAGGGGAGAGCGAGCAGTACTTC; CDR3 protein: CASSSLGTGESEQYF
J gene: TRBJ1-4; clone size: NA; CDR3 length: 13; D gene: NA; V gene: TRBV5-8; CDR3 DNA: TGTGCCACCGGGGGGGGACCTAATGAAAAACTGTTTTTT; CDR3 protein: CATGGGPNEKLFF
J gene: TRBJ2-7; clone size: NA; CDR3 length: 16; D gene: TRBD2; V gene: TRBV6-5; CDR3 DNA: TGTGCCAGCAGTTACTCTCTCGGGAGGAGCTCCTACGAGCAGTACTTC; CDR3 protein: CASSYSLGRSSYEQYF
J gene: TRBJ1-2; clone size: NA; CDR3 length: 15; D gene: NA; V gene: TRBV28; CDR3 DNA: TGTGCCAGCAGTCACCCGACTAAGGGGTCATATGGCTACACCTTC; CDR3 protein: CASSHPTKGSYGYTF
J gene: TRBJ1-2; clone size: NA; CDR3 length: 11; D gene: TRBD1; V gene: TRBV28; CDR3 DNA: TGTGCCACCGGGACAGGGCATGGCTACACCTTC; CDR3 protein: CATGTGHGYTF
J gene: TRBJ1-3; clone size: NA; CDR3 length: 16; D gene: NA; V gene: TRBV7-2; CDR3 DNA: TGTGCCAGCAGCCTAGGGGGGCCAATCTCTGGAAACACCATATATTTT; CDR3 protein: CASSLGGPISGNTIYF
J gene: TRBJ1-2; clone size: NA; CDR3 length: 12; D gene: TRBD1; V gene: TRBV12-3/TRBV12-4; CDR3 DNA: TGTGCCAGCAGTCCGACAGGGTATGGCTACACCTTC; CDR3 protein: CASSPTGYGYTF
J gene: TRBJ2-1; clone size: NA; CDR3 length: 15; D gene: TRBD2; V gene: TRBV15; CDR3 DNA: TGTGCCACCAGCACGGGACTAGCGGAGTACAATGAGCAGTTCTTC; CDR3 protein: CATSTGLAEYNEQFF
J gene: TRBJ1-5; clone size: NA; CDR3 length: 16; D gene: NA; V gene: TRBV19; CDR3 DNA: TGTGCCAGTAGTATAGATCGGCTTCGAAGCAATCAGCCCCAGCATTTT; CDR3 protein: CASSIDRLRSNQPQHF
J gene: TRBJ1-1; clone size: NA; CDR3 length: 15; D gene: NA; V gene: TRBV3-1/TRBV3-2; CDR3 DNA: TGTGCCAGCAGCCATCACGGGGGCAGAAACACTGAAGCTTTCTTT; CDR3 protein: CASSHHGGRNTEAFF
J gene: TRBJ2-1; clone size: NA; CDR3 length: 13; D gene: NA; V gene: TRBV6-2/TRBV6-3; CDR3 DNA: TGTGCCAGCAGTTATGGCGGAGGGAATGAGCAGTTCTTC; CDR3 protein: CASSYGGGNEQFF
J gene: TRBJ2-1; clone size: NA; CDR3 length: 14; D gene: NA; V gene: TRBV28; CDR3 DNA: TGTGCCAGCAGTTCCGCGGACCAGTACAATGAGCAGTTCTTC; CDR3 protein: CASSSADQYNEQFF
J gene: TRBJ1-3; clone size: NA; CDR3 length: 15; D gene: NA; V gene: TRBV7-2; CDR3 DNA: TGTGCCAGCAGCCCTGTTCAGGCCGCCGGAAACACCATATATTTT; CDR3 protein: CASSPVQAAGNTIYF
J gene: TRBJ1-2; clone size: NA; CDR3 length: 14; D gene: NA; V gene: TRBV5-1; CDR3 DNA: TGCGCCAGCAGCTCCAGGGGACATAACTATGGCTACACCTTC; CDR3 protein: CASSSRGHNYGYTF
J gene: TRBJ2-5; clone size: once; CDR3 length: 16; D gene: TRBD2; V gene: TRBV11-2; CDR3 DNA: TGTGCCAGCAGCTTAGGACTAGCGGGAATCCAAGAGACCCAGTACTTC; CDR3 protein: CASSLGLAGIQETQYF
J gene: TRBJ1-1; clone size: NA; CDR3 length: 13; D gene: NA; V gene: TRBV7-9; CDR3 DNA: TGTGCCAGCAGCACCACAGGTAACACTGAAGCTTTCTTT; CDR3 protein: CASSTTGNTEAFF
J gene: TRBJ1-1; clone size: once; CDR3 length: 17; D gene: NA; V gene: TRBV5-4; CDR3 DNA: TGTGCCAGCAGCTTGGGTTTTGGCAGGCACATGAACACTGAAGCTTTCTTT; CDR3 protein: CASSLGFGRHMNTEAFF
J gene: TRBJ2-6; clone size: once; CDR3 length: 14; D gene: NA; V gene: TRBV7-8; CDR3 DNA: TGTGCCAGCTCCCCGGGGCTCGGGGCCAACGTCCTGACTTTC; CDR3 protein: CASSPGLGANVLTF
J gene: TRBJ1-1; clone size: NA; CDR3 length: 13; D gene: NA; V gene: TRBV2; CDR3 DNA: TGTGCCAGCAGCGAACAGCAGAACACTGAAGCTTTCTTT; CDR3 protein: CASSEQQNTEAFF
J gene: TRBJ2-7; clone size: NA; CDR3 length: 15; D gene: NA; V gene: TRBV28; CDR3 DNA: TGTGCCAGCAGTCAGGACCGGGACGGAGCCTACGAGCAGTACTTC; CDR3 protein: CASSQDRDGAYEQYF
J gene: TRBJ2-7; clone size: NA; CDR3 length: 12; D gene: NA; V gene: TRBV12-3/TRBV12-4; CDR3 DNA: TGTGCCAGCAGCCCAGAGACCTCCGAGCAGTACTTC; CDR3 protein: CASSPETSEQYF
J gene: TRBJ1-5; clone size: NA; CDR3 length: 13; D gene: TRBD1; V gene: TRBV29-1; CDR3 DNA: TGCAGCGTTGCGCAGGGGGGGATTCAGCCCCAGCATTTT; CDR3 protein: CSVAQGGIQPQHF